The 2 T cell receptor beta chains below come from one sample, sequenced in a study of T cell responses to AZD1222 COVID-19 vaccine. Sequenced by immunoSEQ multiplex PCR; TCRdb stores in-frame clones only, minus some. The profile covers tens of thousands of clones, with 83% appearing a single time and approximately 1.3% taken by the ten largest. Here the sequenced sample was peripheral blood, taken 28 days after the second AZD1222 dose. The receptors here all came from an adult who received the AZD1222 COVID-19 vaccine.

This chain connects TRBV28 to TRBJ1-6; unclear D gene. The CDR3 spans 18 residues. CDR1 MDHEN and CDR2 SYDVKM come from the germline V gene. V was shortened by 6 bases and J by 8 bases, with 26 bases between the two germline ends. The CDR3 nucleotides read TGTGCCAGCAGCCCACCCCCTGGACCGAAAACACTCCATTCACCCCTCCACTTT. It is translated as CASSPPPGPKTLHSPLHF.

J is TRBJ2-7 and V is TRBV7-9; D not certain. This CDR3 contains 13 residues. The germline V gene encodes CDR1 SEHNR and CDR2 FQNEAQ (reference sequence). Trimming shortened V by 3 bases and J by 0 bases, and 6 bases separated the two germline ends. DNA for the CDR3: TGTGCCAGCAGCTTTGGTCCCTCCTACGAGCAGTACTTC. Its translation: CASSFGPSYEQYF.